The clone carrying this T cell receptor beta chain was seen a few times. The antigen is unknown. These data originate in a study of T cell repertoires in cytomegalovirus infection. The junction had 9 bases not matched to a gene; V was cut back by 5 bases and J by 2 bases. CDR1 is SEHNR and CDR2 is FQNEAQ in the germline V gene (reference sequence). CDR3 size: 15 residues. Via MiXCR, TCRdb re-called the reads, giving one row per CDR3 protein. The repertoire consists of about 360,000 distinct CDR3 sequences, with roughly 34% occurring once and the leading ten covering roughly 14%. The sequences come from cultured PBMCs, collected from culture after CMV antigen stimulation. The chain recombines TRBV7-9 with TRBJ2-7; 7 bases are a match to TRBD1. This receptor was obtained from a human donor in good health (CMV status not recorded). Some clones in this sample may be carry-over from other donors' samples. CDR3 sequence (DNA): TGTGCCAGCAGCCCATCCGGACAGGCTACCTACGAGCAGTACTTC. Translated: CASSPSGQATYEQYF.